The clone carrying this T cell receptor beta chain was counted only a few times. V lost 2 bases, J lost 5 bases, and 11 bases lay in between. The CDR3 runs 14 residues. Germline CDR1 reads MGHRA; CDR2 reads YSYEKL. These data are taken from a study of CD8+ T cells in alopecia areata. Extracted from the samples, RNA was reverse transcribed into cDNA to serve as the sequencing template. Using immunoSEQ multiplex PCR, the repertoire was profiled, and TCRdb retains in-frame clones only, with some absent. The data contain over 70,000 clones, around 67% of them singletons. Stated treatment: oral pan-JAK inhibitor, 5-10 mg twice daily.

This TCR was recovered from a human donor with alopecia areata. Specimen: CD8+ T cells sorted from blood, collected at week 24, from a patient treated with tofacitinib. The V gene is TRBV4-1, the J gene TRBJ2-3; D is uncertain. CDR3 protein: CASSQLPDGDTQYF. Written as DNA, the CDR3 is TGCGCCAGCAGCCAACTGCCGGACGGAGATACGCAGTATTTT.